These 20 T cell receptor beta chains were sequenced from one sample in a study of shared clonotypes between healthy human individuals. Sequencing was performed with immunoSEQ multiplex PCR; in TCRdb, only in-frame clones are kept and a portion is missing. The sample lists around 1 million clones; around 80% were seen once. The sequencing input was memory CD4+ T cells sorted from blood. Specified subset: CD45RA-negative fraction. Every receptor here comes from a man aged 18-30 years in good health.

The chain joins TRBV5-1 to TRBJ2-7, with D possibly being TRBD2 (6 bases). V gave up 2 bases and J gave up 2 bases, with 14 bases separating them. The CDR3 runs to 15 residues. Germline V CDR1 and CDR2: SGHRS, YFSETQ. CDR3 DNA sequence: TGCGCCAGCAGCTTCAACGGGGGTCCTACCTACGAGCAGTACTTC. Its protein product is CASSFNGGPTYEQYF.

This clone is a singleton in its sample. The chain carries TRBV5-6 and TRBJ1-5; 7 bases map to TRBD1. The CDR3 has 17 residues. Per the germline V gene, CDR1 is SGHDT and CDR2 is YYEEEE. With V trimmed by 1 base and J by 3 bases, 10 bases remained unmatched. CDR3 loop: CASSLRTGAALNQPQHF. The CDR3 DNA follows: TGTGCCAGCAGCTTGCGTACAGGGGCCGCTCTCAATCAGCCCCAGCATTTT.

V gene TRBV6-6 combines with J gene TRBJ2-2; D unresolved. Trimming took off 5 bases at V and 2 bases at J, with 9 bases between the two ends. The V gene's germline CDR1 is MNHNY and CDR2 SVGAGI (reference sequence). This CDR3 region has 14 residues. In DNA, the CDR3 is TGTGCCAGCAGTCCCCCGGGTAACACCGGGGAGCTGTTTTTT. Its protein is CASSPPGNTGELFF.

DNA for the CDR3: TGTGCCAGCAGCGCCCGGGGAGACCAAGAGACCCAGTACTTC. Translation gives CASSARGDQETQYF. The V gene is TRBV9, the J gene TRBJ2-5, with D tentatively TRBD2 (5 bases). V was shortened by 3 bases and J by 0 bases, with 9 bases between the two germline ends. CDR1 is SGDLS, CDR2 YYNGEE, per germline. CDR3 length equals 14 residues.

The CDR3 loop reads CASSHRSYTDTQYF. The CDR3 coding sequence is TGTGCCAGCAGCCACAGAAGTTACACAGATACGCAGTATTTT. The V gene is TRBV2, the J gene TRBJ2-3; D is unclear. V lost 6 bases and J 2 bases, leaving 12 bases between the germline ends. The CDR3 extends over 14 amino acids. Germline V gives CDR1 SNHLY, CDR2 FYNNEI.

This clone appeared once. V and J are TRBV19 and TRBJ1-3, with TRBD1 identical over 7 bases. CDR1 is LNHDA, CDR2 SQIVND, per germline (reference sequence). Trimming at V came to 4 bases and at J to 7 bases, leaving 10 bases not matched to a gene. The CDR3 is 15 residues long. The CDR3: CASSKGQPLWNTIYF. CDR3 nucleotides: TGTGCCAGTAGTAAGGGACAGCCTCTATGGAACACCATATATTTT.

The chain links TRBV5-1 to TRBJ2-5; TRBD1 might be the D (5 bases). The CDR3 is 15 amino acids. Trimming pared 0 bases from V and 3 bases from J, leaving 12 bases between. The germline CDR1 and CDR2 sequences are SGHRS and YFSETQ. This chain's CDR3 is CASSLAKAGKETQYF. CDR3 bases: TGCGCCAGCAGCTTGGCCAAGGCAGGGAAAGAGACCCAGTACTTC.

This clone was counted only a few times. CDR3 residues: CASSPRQGGAYEQYF. CDR3 bases: TGTGCCAGTAGTCCCAGACAGGGGGGAGCCTACGAGCAGTACTTC. This chain joins TRBV19 and TRBJ2-7; 9 positions match TRBD1. This CDR3 has 15 amino acids. Unmatched junction bases numbered 7, after V lost 5 bases and J lost 2 bases. Germline V gene lookup returns CDR1 LNHDA and CDR2 SQIVND (reference sequence).

With regard to this clone: This may stem from a read error, because a much larger clone lies one nucleotide away. The rearrangement uses TRBV5-4 and TRBJ2-7, with D maybe TRBD2 (5 bases). The CDR3 loop spans 12 amino acids. The germline gives CDR1 SGHNT, CDR2 YYREEE (reference sequence). Trimming cost V 2 bases and J 3 bases, with 6 bases left between them. Here the CDR3 reads CASSFGDYEQYF. DNA of the CDR3: TGTGCCAGCAGCTTCGGGGACTACGAGCAGTACTTC.

Comment on this clone: Other DNA sequences within the sample encode an identical CDR3. The chain is built from TRBV5-1 and TRBJ1-5; D may be TRBD1 (6 bases). V shed 5 bases and J shed 4 bases, with 10 bases lying between them. CDR1 is SGHRS, CDR2 YFSETQ, per germline. This CDR3 comprises 13 residues. The CDR3 coding sequence is TGCGCCAGCAGTTTTGGACAGAATCAGCCCCAGCATTTT. This codes for CASSFGQNQPQHF.

This clone came up a few times. The chain combines TRBV30 with TRBJ2-7, with TRBD2 matching over 10 bases. Germline CDR1 reads GTSNPN; CDR2 reads SVGIG (reference sequence). This CDR3 region has 15 residues. Germline trimming cut 0 bases from V and 4 bases from J; bases unmatched to any gene: 6. This chain's CDR3 is CAWSVMGLASYEQYF. CDR3 nucleotide sequence: TGTGCCTGGAGTGTAATGGGACTAGCGTCTTACGAGCAGTACTTC.

For this clone: A much bigger clone sits one base away, suggesting this may be a read error. This rearrangement joins TRBV5-4 to TRBJ2-7; 7 positions agree with TRBD1. The CDR3 loop spans 14 amino acids. Germline V gives CDR1 SGHNT, CDR2 YYREEE (reference sequence). The V segment lost 3 bases and the J segment 3 bases; nucleotides outside the gene matches: 6. CDR3 amino acids: CASSSGTEGYEQYF. In nucleotides, the CDR3 is TGTGCCAGCAGCTCCGGGACAGAGGGCTACGAGCAGTACTTC.

The chain carries TRBV6-5 and TRBJ2-7, with D perhaps given as TRBD1 or TRBD2 (6 bases each). This CDR3 comprises 16 residues. Germline lookup yields CDR1 MNHEY and CDR2 SVGAGI. V gave up 0 bases and J gave up 4 bases, with 16 bases separating them. Here the CDR3 reads CASSYSTTGALYEQYF. The CDR3 nucleotides read TGTGCCAGCAGTTACTCGACAACGGGGGCCCTATACGAGCAGTACTTC.

The chain combines TRBV7-9 with TRBJ1-4; D may be TRBD1 (5 bases). The CDR3 is 14 residues long. CDR1 and CDR2 from the germline V gene are SEHNR and FQNEAQ (reference sequence). The V and J ends lost 1 base and 8 bases respectively, with 11 bases between them. CDR3 nucleotides: TGTGCCAGCAGCTTAGTTGGGGGTGGCGAAAAACTGTTTTTT. Protein sequence: CASSLVGGGEKLFF.

This clone appeared once. V usage is TRBV10-2 and J usage is TRBJ2-7; D is unresolved. V was pared by 7 bases and J by 3 bases, with 13 bases between. The CDR3 spans 13 residues. Germline CDR1 is WSHSY and CDR2 is SAAADI. For the CDR3, the DNA is TGCGCCAGCAACTCTTCCCCCAACTACGAGCAGTACTTC. It yields the protein CASNSSPNYEQYF.

The CDR3 sequence: CASSETRGSQPQHF. The DNA of the CDR3 is TGTGCCAGCAGTGAAACCAGGGGATCTCAGCCCCAGCATTTT. The V and J genes are TRBV6-1 and TRBJ1-5, with D perhaps TRBD1 (6 bases). CDR1 and CDR2 (germline): MNHNS, SASEGT. There are 14 residues in the CDR3. V lost 2 bases, J lost 6 bases, and 11 bases lay in between.

The rearrangement links TRBV10-3 to TRBJ2-5; D uncertain. The V gene's germline CDR1 is ENHRY and CDR2 SYGVKD. This CDR3 is built from 15 residues. The V gene lost 0 bases and the J gene lost 1 base, with 9 bases spanning the gap. Here the CDR3 DNA reads TGTGCCATCAGTGAGTCGGGTAGCAGCCAAGAGACCCAGTACTTC. This gives the protein CAISESGSSQETQYF.

The rearrangement joins TRBV2 to TRBJ2-2; TRBD1 matches 9 bases. This CDR3 has 14 amino acids. Germline V gives CDR1 SNHLY, CDR2 FYNNEI. V lost 9 bases and J lost 4; bases outside the gene matches: 6. This chain's CDR3 is CASNRGQVTGELFF. The DNA of the CDR3 is TGTGCCAGTAACAGGGGGCAGGTCACCGGGGAGCTGTTTTTT.

The chain has TRBV2 and TRBJ1-1; D not certain. The CDR3 sequence is 11 residues long. Per the germline V gene, CDR1 is SNHLY and CDR2 is FYNNEI. With 6 bases removed from V and 10 bases from J, the gap between germline ends came to 12 bases. CDR3 loop: CASSPGIRAFF. CDR3 in DNA: TGTGCCAGCAGCCCCGGGATACGAGCTTTCTTT.

This rearrangement joins TRBV6-4 to TRBJ1-1; no reliable D call. Trimming cost V 3 bases and J 2 bases, with 7 bases left between them. This CDR3 has 13 residues. Looked up from germline, CDR1 is MRHNA and CDR2 is SNTAGT. As DNA, the CDR3 is TGTGCCAGCAGTGAACAGATTAACACTGAAGCTTTCTTT. Translated: CASSEQINTEAFF.